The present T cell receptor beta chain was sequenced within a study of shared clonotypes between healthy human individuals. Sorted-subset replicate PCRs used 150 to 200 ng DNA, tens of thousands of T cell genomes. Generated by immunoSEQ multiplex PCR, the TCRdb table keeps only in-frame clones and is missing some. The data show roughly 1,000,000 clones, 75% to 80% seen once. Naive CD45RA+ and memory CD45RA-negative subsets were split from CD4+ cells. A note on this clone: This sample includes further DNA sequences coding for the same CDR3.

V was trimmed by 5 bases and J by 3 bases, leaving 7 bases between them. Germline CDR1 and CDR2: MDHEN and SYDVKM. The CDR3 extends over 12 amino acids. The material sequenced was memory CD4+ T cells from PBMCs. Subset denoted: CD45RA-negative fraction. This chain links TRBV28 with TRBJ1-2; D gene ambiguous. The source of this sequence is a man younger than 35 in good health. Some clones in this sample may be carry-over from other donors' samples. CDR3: CASSLRDYGYTF. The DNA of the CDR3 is TGTGCCAGCAGTCTAAGGGACTATGGCTACACCTTC.